This T cell receptor beta chain was sequenced for a study of blood T cell repertoires in COVID-19. Study-wide background: COVID-19 samples from acute and convalescent phases originated in the United States, Italy and Spain. From T cells, B-cell-depleted T cells, or PBMCs came the material, which was cDNA or gDNA.

Germline V gives CDR1 MNHEY, CDR2 SVGAGI. Deletions cut 0 bases from V and 6 bases from J, with 9 bases between. This CDR3 is built from 14 residues. Original analysis: Estimated nucleated cell counts came from reference gene primer amplification. Clones were sequenced by immunoSEQ multiplex PCR, and TCRdb holds only the in-frame ones, with some missing. Clone size and V and J calls were adopted from that table, with D and trimming inferred from the DNA. The sample lists 200,000 or so clones; around 80% were seen once. The J gene is TRBJ2-1, the V gene TRBV6-5; a possible D gene is TRBD2 (5 bases). The sequencing sample was made of peripheral blood. This clonotype originated in a young man with active or convalescent COVID-19. CDR3 region: CASSYSPEGNEQFF. The DNA of the CDR3 is TGTGCCAGCAGTTACTCGCCCGAGGGCAATGAGCAGTTCTTC.